This T cell receptor (beta chain) was sequenced during a study of blood T cell repertoires in COVID-19. Overall study: Spain, Italy and the United States supplied samples that represented acute and convalescent COVID-19.

Assay used: immunoSEQ multiplex PCR; TCRdb lists only in-frame clones, some missing. The data hold under 200,000 clones, with approximately 88% observed a single time. This CDR3 contains 15 residues. The V gene's germline CDR1 is LGHDT and CDR2 YNNKEL (reference sequence). Trimming pared 0 bases from V and 2 bases from J, leaving 10 bases between. Participants came from roughly 23 US areas, aged about 18 to 95 years. This clone was detected ten times or more. This sequence joins TRBV3-1 (or the pseudogene TRBV3-2) and TRBJ2-5; D is undetermined. The receptor's source is a woman in her sixties or seventies who had recovered from COVID-19. The sample comprised PBMCs or T cells enriched from blood (not recorded which). DNA of the CDR3: TGTGCCAGCAGCCAAGATCAGCCAGGACAAGAGACCCAGTACTTC. Amino acids: CASSQDQPGQETQYF.